This T cell receptor beta chain came from a study of cytomegalovirus exposure and HLA in healthy donors. Comment on this clone: Antigen unknown.

There are 13 residues in the CDR3. Deletions cut 0 bases from V and 5 bases from J, with 4 bases between. Germline assignment: CDR1 LNHNV and CDR2 YYDKDF (reference sequence). Broader study findings: Altogether, some 170 TCR beta chains were recorded as cytomegalovirus-associated. Later work associated fewer than 20,000 TCR beta sequences with HLA alleles at 0.05 false discovery rate. As a later analysis showed, a missense DCLRE1C variant was linked to trimming of TCR beta V- and J-genes. Later analysis indicated greater clonal expansion among HLA-associated TCR beta chains than among equally common other chains.

PCR was performed using 60 Vbeta and 13 Jbeta primers. The repertoire was sequenced with immunoSEQ multiplex PCR; TCRdb's copy has only in-frame clones and lacks some. The sample contains some 100,000 clones, around 83% of which appear only once. This TCR came from a man aged 30-40 years in good health and CMV-seronegative. V and J are TRBV15 and TRBJ1-4; D call uncertain. Sample: PBMCs. CDR3: CATSRERNEKLFF. The CDR3 nucleotides read TGTGCCACCAGCAGAGAGAGGAATGAAAAACTGTTTTTT.